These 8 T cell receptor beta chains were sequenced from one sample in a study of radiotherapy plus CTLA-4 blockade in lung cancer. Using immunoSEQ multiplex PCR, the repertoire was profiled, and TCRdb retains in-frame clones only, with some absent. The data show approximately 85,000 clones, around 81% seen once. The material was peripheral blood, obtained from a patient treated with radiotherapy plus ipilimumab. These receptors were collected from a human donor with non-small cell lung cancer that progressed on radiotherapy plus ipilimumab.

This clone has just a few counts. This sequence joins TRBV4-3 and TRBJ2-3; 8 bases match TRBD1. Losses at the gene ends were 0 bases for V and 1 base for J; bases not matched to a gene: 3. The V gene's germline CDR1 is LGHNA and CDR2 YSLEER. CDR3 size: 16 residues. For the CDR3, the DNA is TGCGCCAGCAGCCAAGAAGCGACAGGGGGCACAGATACGCAGTATTTT. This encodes CASSQEATGGTDTQYF.

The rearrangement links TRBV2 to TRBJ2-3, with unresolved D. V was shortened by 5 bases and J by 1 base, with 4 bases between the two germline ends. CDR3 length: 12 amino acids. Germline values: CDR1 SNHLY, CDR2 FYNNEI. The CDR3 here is CASSTGTDTQYF. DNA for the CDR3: TGTGCCAGCAGTACCGGCACAGATACGCAGTATTTT.

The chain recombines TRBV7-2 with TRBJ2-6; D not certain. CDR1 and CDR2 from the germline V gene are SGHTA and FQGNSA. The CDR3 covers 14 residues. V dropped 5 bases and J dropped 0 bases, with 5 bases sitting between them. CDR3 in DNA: TGTGCCAGCAGCCGTTTCTCTGGGGCCAACGTCCTGACTTTC. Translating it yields CASSRFSGANVLTF.

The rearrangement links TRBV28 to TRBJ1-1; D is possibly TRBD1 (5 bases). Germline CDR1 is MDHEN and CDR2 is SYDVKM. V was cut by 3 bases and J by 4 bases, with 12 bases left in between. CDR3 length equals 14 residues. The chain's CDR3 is CASSFSPGGTEAFF. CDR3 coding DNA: TGTGCCAGCAGTTTTTCGCCTGGGGGCACTGAAGCTTTCTTT.

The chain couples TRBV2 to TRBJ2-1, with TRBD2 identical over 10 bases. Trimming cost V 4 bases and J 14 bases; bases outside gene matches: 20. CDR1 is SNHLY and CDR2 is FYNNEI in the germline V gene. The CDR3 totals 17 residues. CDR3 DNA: TGTGCCAGCAGTGTTGTAGCGGGGGGCCCGACGATTAGGGGAGAGTTCTTC. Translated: CASSVVAGGPTIRGEFF. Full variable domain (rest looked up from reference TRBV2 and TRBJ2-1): EPEVTQTPSHQVTQMGQEVILRCVPISNHLYFYWYRQILGQKVEFLVSFYNNEISEKSEIFDDQFSVERPDGSNFTLKIRSTKLEDSAMYFCASSVVAGGPTIRGEFFGPGTRLTVL.

The CDR3 protein is CASSESPGTDTQYF. The CDR3 DNA reads TGTGCCAGCAGCGAATCCCCCGGGACAGATACGCAGTATTTT. The chain has TRBV6-1 and TRBJ2-3, with unresolved D. Germline V CDR1 and CDR2: MNHNS, SASEGT. V gave up 6 bases and J gave up 3 bases, with 13 bases separating them. The length of the CDR3 is 14 residues.

The CDR3 DNA reads TGTGCCAGCAGCTCGGGACACCCCAGAGGCAATCAGCCCCAGCATTTT. It encodes CASSSGHPRGNQPQHF. The V call is TRBV6-6, the J call TRBJ1-5, with a possible D match to TRBD1 (6 bases). CDR1 MNHNY and CDR2 SVGAGI come from the germline V gene (reference sequence). The V end lost 6 bases, the J end lost 2 bases, and 17 bases lay between the germline ends. The CDR3 consists of 16 residues.

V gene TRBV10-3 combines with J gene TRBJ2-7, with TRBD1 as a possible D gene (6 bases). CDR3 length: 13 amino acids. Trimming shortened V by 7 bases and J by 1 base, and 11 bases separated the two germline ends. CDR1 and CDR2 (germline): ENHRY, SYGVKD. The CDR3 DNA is TGTGCCATCACAGGGGTTGGGTCCTACGAGCAGTACTTC. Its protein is CAITGVGSYEQYF.